The 13 T cell receptor beta chains below were found in one sample sequenced in a study of T cell repertoires in aging, cancer and after chemotherapy. Amplification of TCR beta used genomic DNA extracted from peripheral blood. Multiplex touch-down PCR with TRB-A/B primers amplified rearranged V-D-J TRB sequences. Via MiXCR, TCRdb re-called the multiplex PCR reads, giving one row per CDR3 protein. The sample carries roughly 2,000 distinct CDR3 sequences, around 35% recorded once. The specimen sequenced was blood. Receptor source: a human donor with a blood cancer.

This clonotype has a handful of counts. This chain joins TRBV18 and TRBJ2-7; D might be TRBD1 (5 bases). The CDR3 sequence is 13 residues long. The germline V and J ends were trimmed by 2 bases and 4 bases, with 9 bases remaining between them. Germline loops: CDR1 KGHSH, CDR2 LQKENI. CDR3 nucleotide sequence: TGTGCCAGCTCACCAGGGGCGGATTACGAGCAGTACGTC. Amino acid sequence: CASSPGADYEQYV.

The chain has TRBV18 and TRBJ1-2; D unresolved. Germline-derived CDR1 and CDR2 are KGHSH and LQKENI. Trimming pared 0 bases from V and 4 bases from J, leaving 9 bases between. This CDR3 comprises 14 residues. The CDR3 loop reads CASSPPHGVYGYTF. The CDR3 nucleotides are TGTGCCAGCTCACCACCTCATGGGGTCTATGGCTACACCTTC.

The CDR3 DNA reads TGTGCCAGCAGCTTGTGGGGAGAGGGTGAAAAACTGTTTTTT. Translated, it gives CASSLWGEGEKLFF. The V and J genes are TRBV5-5 and TRBJ1-4; D is uncertain. The CDR3 contains 14 residues. V gave up 1 base and J gave up 7 bases, with 11 bases separating them. Germline V lookup: CDR1 SGHKS, CDR2 YYEKEE (reference sequence).

The chain recombines TRBV29-1 with TRBJ2-2; TRBD1 agrees at 8 bases. The ends lost 1 base at V and 7 bases at J; junction bases unmatched: 8. The CDR3 sequence is 15 residues long. Germline V gives CDR1 SQVTM, CDR2 ANQGSEA. The CDR3, as DNA: TGCAGCGTTGAAGGAGGACAGGGTGCGAGCGGGGAGCTGTTTTTT. It yields the protein CSVEGGQGASGELFF.

This clonotype was counted a few times. The rearrangement links TRBV6-1 to TRBJ2-1; 8 bases are a match to TRBD1. Germline lookup yields CDR1 MNHNS and CDR2 SASEGT. V lost 5 bases and J lost 9; bases outside the gene matches: 6. The CDR3 loop spans 13 amino acids. The CDR3: CASSPLTGVEQFF. Written as DNA, the CDR3 is TGTGCCAGCAGTCCCCTGACAGGGGTTGAGCAGTTCTTC.

CDR3 protein: CASSFDSFNYGYTF. In nucleotides, the CDR3 is TGTGCCAGCAGCTTTGACAGCTTTAACTATGGCTACACCTTC. The chain recombines TRBV7-2 with TRBJ1-2, with D maybe TRBD1 (5 bases). This CDR3 has 14 amino acids. The germline V and J ends were trimmed by 3 bases and 1 base, with 9 bases remaining between them. Looked up from germline, CDR1 is SGHTA and CDR2 is FQGNSA.

By share of the sample, this clonotype is medium-sized (0.01 to 0.1%). The chain employs TRBV6-1 and TRBJ1-5, with 11 bases lining up with TRBD1. The V gene end was trimmed by 6 bases and the J gene end by 7 bases; junction bases not matched to a gene: 5. The CDR3 consists of 14 residues. Looked up from germline, CDR1 is MNHNS and CDR2 is SASEGT. The CDR3 DNA follows: TGTGCCAGCAGATCGGGACAGGGGGAACAGCCCCAGCATTTT. Protein sequence: CASRSGQGEQPQHF.

The chain employs TRBV27 and TRBJ1-6, with 8 bases that match TRBD1. The V segment lost 7 bases and the J segment 7 bases; nucleotides outside the gene matches: 12. The CDR3 covers 16 residues. The germline V gene has CDR1 MNHEY and CDR2 SMNVEV (reference sequence). CDR3 DNA: TGTGCCAGCAACCTTAAAGGACAGGGAAACAATTCACCCCTCCACTTT. It translates to CASNLKGQGNNSPLHF.

The chain recombines TRBV27 with TRBJ1-4, with D possibly matching TRBD1 (5 bases). The CDR3 is 14 residues long. Trimming pared 3 bases from V and 6 bases from J, leaving 11 bases between. Germline assignment: CDR1 MNHEY and CDR2 SMNVEV (reference sequence). The CDR3 loop reads CASSFFGADEKLFF. CDR3 DNA: TGTGCCAGCAGTTTTTTCGGGGCGGATGAAAAACTGTTTTTT. The full variable domain, rest sourced from reference TRBV27 and TRBJ1-4, is EAQVTQNPRYLITVTGKKLTVTCSQNMNHEYMSWYRQDPGLGLRQIYYSMNVEVTDKGDVPEGYKVSRKEKRNFPLILESPSPNQTSLYFCASSFFGADEKLFFGSGTQLSVL.

This clonotype has only a few counts. V is TRBV12-3 or TRBV12-4 and J is TRBJ1-6; no clear D. The CDR3 loop spans 15 amino acids. V was shortened by 5 bases and J by 3 bases, with 11 bases between the two germline ends. Written as DNA, the CDR3 is TGTGCCAGCAGTCCCCGGGAGAGCTATAATTCACCCCTCCACTTT. This codes for CASSPRESYNSPLHF.

This chain joins TRBV12-3 or TRBV12-4 and TRBJ1-5; 9 bases align to TRBD1. This CDR3 region has 15 residues. The J segment lost 9 bases and the V segment lost 2 bases, leaving 8 bases of the junction unmatched. The CDR3 reads CASSLLGQGLGPQHF. CDR3 DNA sequence: TGTGCCAGCAGTTTATTGGGACAGGGTCTTGGGCCCCAGCATTTT.

CDR3 protein: CSARPGGLAGAADTQYF. CDR3 in DNA: TGCAGTGCTAGGCCCGGTGGGCTAGCGGGGGCGGCAGATACGCAGTATTTT. The chain links TRBV20-1 to TRBJ2-3; 10 nucleotides line up with TRBD2. Germline V gene data show CDR1 as DFQATT and CDR2 as SNEGSKA (reference sequence). This CDR3 is built from 17 residues. Losses at the gene ends were 3 bases for V and 4 bases for J; bases not matched to a gene: 13.

The chain uses TRBV6-1 and TRBJ1-2; 11 bases align to TRBD1. V shed 6 bases, J shed 6 bases, and the junction held 6 bases outside the gene matches. The CDR3 spans 14 residues. Germline V gives CDR1 MNHNS, CDR2 SASEGT. The chain's CDR3 is CASSIMDRGHGYTF. The CDR3 coding sequence is TGTGCCAGCAGCATCATGGACAGGGGGCATGGCTACACCTTC.